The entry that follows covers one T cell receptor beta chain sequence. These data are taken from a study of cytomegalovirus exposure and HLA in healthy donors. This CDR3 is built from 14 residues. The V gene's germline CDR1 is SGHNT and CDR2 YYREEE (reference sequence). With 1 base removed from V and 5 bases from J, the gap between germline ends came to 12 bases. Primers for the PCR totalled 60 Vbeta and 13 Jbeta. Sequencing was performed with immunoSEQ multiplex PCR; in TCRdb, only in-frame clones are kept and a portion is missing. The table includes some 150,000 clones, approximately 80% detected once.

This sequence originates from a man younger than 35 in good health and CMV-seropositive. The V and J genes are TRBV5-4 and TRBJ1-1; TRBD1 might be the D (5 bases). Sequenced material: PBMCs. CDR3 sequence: CASSLSVKGTEAFF. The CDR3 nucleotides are TGTGCCAGCAGCTTGTCGGTAAAGGGGACTGAAGCTTTCTTT. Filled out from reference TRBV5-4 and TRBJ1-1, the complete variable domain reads ETGVTQSPTHLIKTRGQQVTLRCSSQSGHNTVSWYQQALGQGPQFIFQYYREEENGRGNFPPRFSGLQFPNYSSELNVNALELDDSALYLCASSLSVKGTEAFFGQGTRLTVV.